This T cell receptor (beta chain) is drawn from a study of resident and recirculating memory T cells in vitiligo. Study information: Epidermis came from shave biopsies of lesional and nonlesional sites, plus PBMCs. Notes on the study in general: Clonality differed among vitiligo lesions, with no unique dominant clone.

TCRdb keeps only in-frame clones here, not all; method: immunoSEQ multiplex PCR. The profile covers about 76,000 clones, with 92% appearing a single time and about 5.5% taken by the ten largest. Germline-derived CDR1 and CDR2 are MNHNS and SASEGT. V trimming: 3 bases; J trimming: 3 bases; junction bases outside the gene matches: 6. The CDR3 is made up of 15 amino acids. As to this clone: Its antigen remains unidentified.

This TCR was sampled from a male donor with vitiligo. This chain connects TRBV6-1 to TRBJ2-7; 9 nucleotides line up with TRBD1. The sequenced material came from blood. The DNA for the CDR3 is TGTGCCAGCAGTGAGCGGGACAGGGACCTCTACGAGCAGTACTTC. Translation: CASSERDRDLYEQYF.